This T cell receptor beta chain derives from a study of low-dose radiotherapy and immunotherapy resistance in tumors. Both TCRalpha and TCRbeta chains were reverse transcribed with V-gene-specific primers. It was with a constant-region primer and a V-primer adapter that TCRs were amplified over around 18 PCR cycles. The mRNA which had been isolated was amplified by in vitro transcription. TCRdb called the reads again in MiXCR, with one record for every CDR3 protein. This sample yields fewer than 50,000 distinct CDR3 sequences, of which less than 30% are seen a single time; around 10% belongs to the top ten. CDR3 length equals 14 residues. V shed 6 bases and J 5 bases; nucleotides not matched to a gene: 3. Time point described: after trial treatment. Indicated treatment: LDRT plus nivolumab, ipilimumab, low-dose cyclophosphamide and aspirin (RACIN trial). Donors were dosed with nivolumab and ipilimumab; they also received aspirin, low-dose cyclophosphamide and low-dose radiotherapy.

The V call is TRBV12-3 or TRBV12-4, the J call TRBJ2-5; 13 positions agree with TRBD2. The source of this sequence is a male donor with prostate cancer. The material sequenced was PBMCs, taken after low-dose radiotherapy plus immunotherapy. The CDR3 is CASRRTSGSETQYF. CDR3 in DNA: TGTGCCAGCAGGAGGACTAGCGGGAGTGAGACCCAGTACTTC.